These 21 T cell receptor beta chains were sequenced from one sample in a study of shared clonotypes between healthy human individuals. Assay used: immunoSEQ multiplex PCR; TCRdb lists only in-frame clones, some missing. This table has approximately 2.4 million clones, approximately 96% appearing once. The sequenced sample was naive CD4+ T cells sorted from blood. The sample's subset: CD45RA+ positively selected. The receptors come from a man aged 18 to 29 in good health.

The V call is TRBV11-2, the J call TRBJ2-3; D is uncertain. Germline V gene lookup returns CDR1 SGHAT and CDR2 FQNNGV. The CDR3 runs 14 residues. V was cut by 3 bases and J by 5 bases, with 12 bases left in between. The CDR3 DNA reads as TGTGCCAGCAGCTTGGGGATGGTCGGAGATACGCAGTATTTT. This sequence encodes CASSLGMVGDTQYF. Supplemented by reference TRBV11-2 and TRBJ2-3, the full variable domain reads EAGVAQSPRYKIIEKRQSVAFWCNPISGHATLYWYQQILGQGPKLLIQFQNNGVVDDSQLPKDRFSAERLKGVDSTLKIQPAKLEDSAVYLCASSLGMVGDTQYFGPGTRLTVL.

The rearrangement joins TRBV9 to TRBJ1-3; 11 nucleotides match TRBD1. CDR3 size: 15 residues. Trimming cost V 2 bases and J 8 bases; bases outside gene matches: 6. CDR1 is SGDLS, CDR2 YYNGEE, per germline. The CDR3 protein is CASSVGGDRGYTIYF. CDR3 DNA sequence: TGTGCCAGCAGCGTTGGAGGGGACAGGGGGTACACCATATATTTT.

The chain uses TRBV4-1 and TRBJ2-3; D gene uncertain. CDR3 size: 15 residues. V lost 4 bases and J 3 bases, leaving 14 bases between the germline ends. Germline V gene sequence: CDR1 MGHRA, CDR2 YSYEKL. Here the CDR3 reads CASSLLRTETDTQYF. DNA of the CDR3: TGCGCCAGCAGCCTCCTGCGTACGGAAACAGATACGCAGTATTTT.

With respect to this clone: The same CDR3 arises from other DNA sequences in this sample as well. The gene calls are TRBV19 and TRBJ1-2; possibly TRBD1 for D (5 bases). V lost 3 bases, J lost 2 bases, and 7 bases lay in between. The CDR3 sequence is 13 residues long. From germline, CDR1 is LNHDA and CDR2 SQIVND (reference sequence). The CDR3: CASSITGNYGYTF. The CDR3 DNA reads as TGTGCCAGTAGTATTACAGGCAACTATGGCTACACCTTC.

V gene TRBV6-5 combines with J gene TRBJ2-3; the D is unclear. The V end was cut by 0 bases, the J end by 4 bases, with 11 bases between. The V gene's germline CDR1 is MNHEY and CDR2 SVGAGI. The CDR3 spans 15 residues. The chain's CDR3 is CASSYSLFGPDTQYF. CDR3 DNA: TGTGCCAGCAGTTACTCCCTATTTGGACCAGATACGCAGTATTTT.

V usage is TRBV7-9 and J usage is TRBJ1-4; possibly TRBD1 for D (6 bases). The germline gives CDR1 SEHNR, CDR2 FQNEAQ (reference sequence). V gave up 5 bases and J gave up 7 bases, with 17 bases separating them. The CDR3 length is 15 residues. CDR3 in DNA: TGTGCCAGCAGCCGTATACAGGGCTTGGGTGAAAAACTGTTTTTT. Translated, it gives CASSRIQGLGEKLFF.

The V gene is TRBV4-3, the J gene TRBJ1-5; D unresolved. V lost 1 base, J lost 2 bases, and 9 bases lay in between. CDR1 and CDR2 from the germline V gene are LGHNA and YSLEER. The CDR3 runs to 15 residues. CDR3 residues: CASSQVGNRNQPQHF. The CDR3 bases are TGCGCCAGCAGCCAAGTTGGGAATCGCAATCAGCCCCAGCATTTT.

The chain employs TRBV20-1 and TRBJ1-4; no reliable D call. In germline, CDR1 is DFQATT, CDR2 SNEGSKA (reference sequence). Trimming removed 3 bases at V and 7 bases at J, with 6 bases between. This CDR3 contains 11 residues. CDR3 amino acids: CSARGAEKLFF. The CDR3 DNA is TGCAGTGCTAGGGGCGCTGAAAAACTGTTTTTT.

With regard to this clone: The same CDR3 also results from other DNA sequences found in this sample. The rearrangement joins TRBV7-2 to TRBJ1-6, with D hard to call. The CDR3 is 14 residues long. The germline gives CDR1 SGHTA, CDR2 FQGNSA. Trimming removed 1 base at V and 3 bases at J, with 4 bases between. The CDR3 DNA reads TGTGCCAGCAGCTTAGAGGGCTATAATTCACCCCTCCACTTT. Translation gives CASSLEGYNSPLHF. Combining the CDR3 with reference TRBV7-2 and TRBJ1-6 gives the whole variable domain GAGVSQSPSNKVTEKGKDVELRCDPISGHTALYWYRQSLGQGLEFLIYFQGNSAPDKSGLPSDRFSAERTGGSVSTLTIQRTQQEDSAVYLCASSLEGYNSPLHFGNGTRLTVT.

V is TRBV15 and J is TRBJ1-2, with D possibly matching TRBD1 (5 bases). V was cut by 1 base and J by 0 bases, with 18 bases left in between. The CDR3 is 18 amino acids. Germline V gene lookup returns CDR1 LNHNV and CDR2 YYDKDF (reference sequence). CDR3: CATSRGTTVGPANYGYTF. CDR3 in DNA: TGTGCCACCAGCAGAGGTACGACAGTGGGTCCAGCTAACTATGGCTACACCTTC. Together with reference TRBV15 and TRBJ1-2, the CDR3 gives the full variable domain: DAMVIQNPRYQVTQFGKPVTLSCSQTLNHNVMYWYQQKSSQAPKLLFHYYDKDFNNEADTPDNFQSRRPNTSFCFLDIRSPGLGDTAMYLCATSRGTTVGPANYGYTFGSGTRLTVV.

As for this clone: It is likely a read error, because the conserved phenylalanine at the end of the CDR3 is missing. The genes are TRBV4-3 and TRBJ2-7; TRBD1 agrees at 8 bases. This CDR3 comprises 15 residues. V dropped 5 bases and J dropped 5; count of bases not matched to a gene: 11. CDR1 and CDR2 (germline): LGHNA, YSLEER. The CDR3 DNA reads as TGCGCCAGCAGCTTACCGGACAGGGTGGATAACGAGCAGTACTGC. It yields the protein CASSLPDRVDNEQYC.

As to this clone: The sample has other DNA sequences that encode this CDR3 too. The rearrangement joins TRBV5-1 to TRBJ2-2; TRBD1 matches 7 bases. V lost 1 base to trimming and J lost 1 base; unmatched junction nucleotides: 1. The CDR3 has 15 residues. Germline loops: CDR1 SGHRS, CDR2 YFSETQ. CDR3: CASSLNRGNTGELFF. The CDR3 region has the DNA TGCGCCAGCAGCTTGAACAGGGGGAACACCGGGGAGCTGTTTTTT.

The V call is TRBV19, the J call TRBJ2-3; D is undetermined. CDR1 LNHDA and CDR2 SQIVND come from the germline V gene (reference sequence). Trimming stripped 1 base from V and 5 bases from J, with 4 bases between. This CDR3 region has 12 residues. The CDR3 region has the DNA TGTGCCAGTAGTATAGCGGTAGATACGCAGTATTTT. Amino acids: CASSIAVDTQYF.

CDR3 bases: TGTGCCAGCAGCCAAGATCTGACACGGTGGGGGTCCTACGAGCAGTACTTC. This translates into CASSQDLTRWGSYEQYF. The gene calls are TRBV4-2 and TRBJ2-7; D is tentatively TRBD1 or TRBD2 (5 bases each). Germline V gene sequence: CDR1 LGHNA, CDR2 YNFKEQ. V lost 0 bases and J 1 base, leaving 16 bases between the germline ends. CDR3 length: 17 amino acids.

The rearrangement links TRBV30 to TRBJ1-2; TRBD1 aligns across 7 bases. Unmatched junction bases numbered 20, after V lost 2 bases and J lost 8 bases. The germline V gene has CDR1 GTSNPN and CDR2 SVGIG (reference sequence). The CDR3 totals 17 residues. The CDR3 coding sequence is TGTGCCTGGAGTTCGCTCACTGGGGGACAGAGGGTTGTCGGCTACACCTTC. Amino acid sequence: CAWSSLTGGQRVVGYTF.

CDR3 in amino acids: CATSRGDSGEQFF. CDR3 DNA sequence: TGTGCCACCAGCAGGGGCGACAGTGGTGAGCAGTTCTTC. This chain joins TRBV15 and TRBJ2-1, with D maybe TRBD1 (5 bases). The CDR3 totals 13 residues. The V gene's germline CDR1 is LNHNV and CDR2 YYDKDF (reference sequence). Trimming pared 3 bases from V and 9 bases from J, leaving 12 bases between. Supplemented by reference TRBV15 and TRBJ2-1, the full variable domain reads DAMVIQNPRYQVTQFGKPVTLSCSQTLNHNVMYWYQQKSSQAPKLLFHYYDKDFNNEADTPDNFQSRRPNTSFCFLDIRSPGLGDTAMYLCATSRGDSGEQFFGPGTRLTVL.

The CDR3 loop is CASSVVGYNSPLHF. The CDR3 bases are TGTGCCAGCAGTGTTGTAGGGTATAATTCACCCCTCCACTTT. The chain recombines TRBV2 with TRBJ1-6; the D is unclear. V was clipped by 4 bases and J by 4 bases, with 8 bases between them. Germline V gene data show CDR1 as SNHLY and CDR2 as FYNNEI. CDR3 length equals 14 residues.

V usage is TRBV6-1 and J usage is TRBJ1-5; maybe TRBD1 (6 bases). Trimming removed 5 bases at V and 6 bases at J, with 14 bases between. The CDR3 length is 14 residues. CDR1 and CDR2 from the germline V gene are MNHNS and SASEGT. The CDR3 bases are TGTGCCAGCAGTTTTGAAGGGGGGGGTCAGCCCCAGCATTTT. Its translation is CASSFEGGGQPQHF.

The chain recombines TRBV6-6 with TRBJ1-1, with D possibly TRBD1 on 5 matching bases. Deletions cut 1 base from V and 7 bases from J, with 10 bases between. CDR1 is MNHNY and CDR2 is SVGAGI in the germline V gene (reference sequence). The CDR3 runs 13 residues. CDR3 coding DNA: TGTGCCAGCAGTTACTTTAGGGACTTTGAAGCTTTCTTT. Translation: CASSYFRDFEAFF.

This clone was recorded once. This chain uses TRBV18 with TRBJ1-4; D gene uncertain. The CDR3 loop spans 17 amino acids. Germline lookup yields CDR1 KGHSH and CDR2 LQKENI. The V end lost 2 bases, the J end lost 8 bases, and 21 bases lay between the germline ends. The CDR3 coding sequence is TGTGCCAGCTCACCATCGGTACCAATAGCGTCAAAAGAAAAACTGTTTTTT. This gives the protein CASSPSVPIASKEKLFF.

The chain employs TRBV2 and TRBJ2-3; the match to TRBD1 covers 8 bases. The junction had 9 bases not matched to a gene; V was cut back by 7 bases and J by 0 bases. CDR1 and CDR2 (germline): SNHLY, FYNNEI. The CDR3 runs to 16 residues. The CDR3 DNA follows: TGTGCCAGCAATCGACAGGGGCCCTATAGCACAGATACGCAGTATTTT. This gives the protein CASNRQGPYSTDTQYF.